A selection of T cell receptor beta chains follows, all from one sample in a study of cytomegalovirus exposure and HLA in healthy donors. Measured with immunoSEQ multiplex PCR; TCRdb has only the in-frame clones, and not every one. This repertoire shows about 120,000 clones, around 75% found once; its top ten account for around 8.5%. The sample taken for sequencing was PBMCs. All receptors derive from a woman aged 50 to 60 in good health and CMV-seropositive. CDR3s include the opening cysteine and the closing phenylalanine or tryptophan. The D gene is left open where the match is weak. Not all rows give a size; the values are once, few, many and, for expanded clones, a class.

>TRBJ1-2|TRBV4-1|TRBD1|few
CASSQDGRTGNYGYTF
TGCGCCAGCAGCCAAGATGGCAGGACAGGGAACTATGGCTACACCTTC
>TRBJ1-1|TRBV19|NA|NA
CASSPSALNTEAFF
TGTGCCAGTAGTCCCAGTGCCCTGAACACTGAAGCTTTCTTT
>TRBJ1-2|TRBV7-3|NA|NA
CASSLTDRLTYGYTF
TGTGCCAGCAGCTTAACGGACAGACTAACCTATGGCTACACCTTC
>TRBJ1-1|TRBV6-6|NA|few
CASSSSVNTEAFF
TGTGCCAGCAGTTCCTCCGTGAACACTGAAGCTTTCTTT
>TRBJ1-2|TRBV20-1|NA|NA
CSARPGYGYTF
TGCAGTGCTAGACCAGGTTATGGCTACACCTTC
>TRBJ1-1|TRBV7-3|TRBD1|NA
CASSSDRHTEAFF
TGTGCCAGCAGCTCGGACAGGCACACTGAAGCTTTCTTT
>TRBJ1-1|TRBV2|NA|few
CASSIVTEAFF
TGTGCCAGCAGCATAGTAACTGAAGCTTTCTTT
>TRBJ2-7|TRBV7-3|TRBD2|NA
CASSLSSGKGYEQYF
TGTGCCAGCAGCTTATCTAGCGGGAAGGGCTACGAGCAGTACTTC
>TRBJ2-1|TRBV6-6|NA|NA
CASSLQGYTANEQFF
TGTGCCAGCAGCCTTCAGGGTTATACCGCGAATGAGCAGTTCTTC
>TRBJ2-4|TRBV4-2|TRBD2|NA
CASSQDGGGSKNIQYF
TGTGCCAGCAGCCAAGATGGGGGGGGTTCCAAAAACATTCAGTACTTC
>TRBJ2-1|TRBV19|TRBD2|NA
CATARLAGASHNEQFF
TGTGCCACCGCCCGACTAGCGGGGGCTTCTCACAATGAGCAGTTCTTC
>TRBJ2-7|TRBV21-1|NA|NA
CASSKTTGAVRYEQYF
TGTGCCAGCAGCAAAACCACAGGGGCGGTTCGGTACGAGCAGTACTTC
>TRBJ1-1|TRBV7-9|NA|NA
CASSVSTSNTEAFF
TGTGCCAGCAGCGTTAGTACGAGCAACACTGAAGCTTTCTTT
>TRBJ2-2|TRBV7-9|TRBD1|once
CASSPRGTPTRFTGELFF
TGTGCCAGCAGCCCCAGGGGGACGCCAACGCGATTCACCGGGGAGCTGTTTTTT
>TRBJ2-5|TRBV4-2|TRBD2|NA
CASSQFYRGGGAPETQYF
TGTGCCAGCAGCCAGTTTTACCGCGGCGGGGGGGCCCCAGAGACCCAGTACTTC
>TRBJ2-2|TRBV5-4|NA|NA
CASSLSRGAGTGELFF
TGTGCCAGCAGCTTGTCCCGGGGGGCAGGGACCGGGGAGCTGTTTTTT
>TRBJ1-1|TRBV30|TRBD1|once
CAWSGQGDTEAFF
TGTGCCTGGAGTGGACAGGGGGACACTGAAGCTTTCTTT
>TRBJ1-2|TRBV7-8|NA|NA
CASSLPPHRDPYGYTF
TGTGCCAGCAGCTTACCCCCCCACAGGGACCCCTATGGCTACACCTTC
>TRBJ2-7|TRBV6-4|TRBD2|NA
CASNKREGVTRQYF
TGTGCCAGCAATAAGCGGGAGGGCGTAACCCGGCAGTACTTC
>TRBJ2-5|TRBV5-1|NA|NA
CASSFDTQIRETQYF
TGCGCCAGCAGCTTCGACACTCAAATCCGAGAGACCCAGTACTTC
>TRBJ2-7|TRBV27|NA|NA
CASSPSGLGNYEQYF
TGTGCCAGCAGTCCGTCGGGACTTGGAAACTACGAGCAGTACTTC
>TRBJ2-3|TRBV9|TRBD2|NA
CASSHLRTSGSDTQYF
TGTGCCAGCTCCCACCTCAGGACTAGCGGTTCAGATACGCAGTATTTT
>TRBJ2-7|TRBV5-6|NA|NA
CASSLVRSEQYF
TGTGCCAGCAGCTTGGTGCGGAGTGAGCAGTACTTC
>TRBJ2-2|TRBV4-2|NA|once
CASSHPSHPGELFF
TGTGCCAGCAGCCATCCGAGCCACCCCGGGGAGCTGTTTTTT
>TRBJ1-2|TRBV19|NA|NA
CASSIAPVNYGYTF
TGTGCCAGTAGTATTGCGCCGGTCAACTATGGCTACACCTTC
>TRBJ2-3|TRBV7-2|TRBD2|few
CASSPPEASGRALNTQYF
TGTGCCAGCAGCCCCCCGGAGGCGAGCGGGAGGGCCTTAAATACGCAGTATTTT
>TRBJ2-7|TRBV29-1|NA|NA
CSVEENQPSEQYF
TGCAGCGTTGAAGAAAACCAGCCTAGCGAGCAGTACTTC
>TRBJ2-1|TRBV5-1|TRBD2|NA
CASSKGLANEQFF
TGCGCCAGCAGCAAGGGACTAGCCAATGAGCAGTTCTTC
>TRBJ2-1|TRBV7-6|NA|NA
CASSPTDNEQFF
TGTGCCAGCAGCCCGACTGATAATGAGCAGTTCTTC
>TRBJ2-7|TRBV4-3|NA|NA
CASSLGATAMYEQYF
TGCGCCAGCAGCCTGGGGGCGACGGCTATGTACGAGCAGTACTTC
>TRBJ2-3|TRBV4-2|TRBD2|NA
CASSQEKGTSATSTDTQYF
TGTGCCAGCAGCCAAGAGAAGGGGACTAGCGCAACTAGCACAGATACGCAGTATTTT
>TRBJ1-3|TRBV4-3|NA|NA
CASSQELTVGGNTIYF
TGCGCCAGCAGCCAAGAATTGACTGTAGGTGGAAACACCATATATTTT
>TRBJ2-7|TRBV6-1|NA|NA
CASSEWPGSYEQYF
TGTGCCAGCAGTGAATGGCCAGGGTCCTACGAGCAGTACTTC
>TRBJ1-3|TRBV5-1|NA|NA
CASSLGVPSSGNTIYF
TGCGCCAGCAGCTTGGGGGTGCCTAGCTCTGGAAACACCATATATTTT
>TRBJ2-3|TRBV30|TRBD1|few
CAWGQGRPDTQYF
TGTGCCTGGGGACAGGGGCGGCCAGATACGCAGTATTTT
>TRBJ1-2|TRBV25-1|NA|NA
CASSRDYGYTF
TGTGCCAGCTCAAGAGACTATGGCTACACCTTC
>TRBJ2-3|TRBV6-5|TRBD2|few
CANGYGTSGGGTQYF
TGTGCCAATGGGTACGGGACTAGCGGGGGAGGAACGCAGTATTTT
>TRBJ2-7|TRBV18|TRBD1|NA
CASSRQTGGFYEQYF
TGTGCCAGCTCACGACAAACAGGGGGCTTTTACGAGCAGTACTTC
>TRBJ2-7|TRBV11-3|TRBD2|NA
CASSPGGTSYEQYF
TGTGCCAGCAGCCCCGGGGGGACCTCCTACGAGCAGTACTTC
>TRBJ2-7|TRBV6-1|NA|NA
CASPRDNSYEQYF
TGTGCCAGCCCCCGGGACAACTCCTACGAGCAGTACTTC
>TRBJ1-5|TRBV7-2|TRBD1|NA
CASSLDRVNQPQHF
TGTGCCAGCAGCTTGGACAGGGTCAATCAGCCCCAGCATTTT
>TRBJ1-4|TRBV4-2|NA|NA
CASSQAGPENEKLFF
TGTGCCAGCAGCCAGGCGGGACCCGAAAATGAAAAACTGTTTTTT
>TRBJ2-1|TRBV14|NA|NA
CASSQPAGTNNEQFF
TGTGCCAGCAGCCAACCTGCAGGGACAAACAATGAGCAGTTCTTC
>TRBJ2-7|TRBV2|NA|NA
CASSEYYEQYF
TGTGCCAGCAGTGAATACTACGAGCAGTACTTC